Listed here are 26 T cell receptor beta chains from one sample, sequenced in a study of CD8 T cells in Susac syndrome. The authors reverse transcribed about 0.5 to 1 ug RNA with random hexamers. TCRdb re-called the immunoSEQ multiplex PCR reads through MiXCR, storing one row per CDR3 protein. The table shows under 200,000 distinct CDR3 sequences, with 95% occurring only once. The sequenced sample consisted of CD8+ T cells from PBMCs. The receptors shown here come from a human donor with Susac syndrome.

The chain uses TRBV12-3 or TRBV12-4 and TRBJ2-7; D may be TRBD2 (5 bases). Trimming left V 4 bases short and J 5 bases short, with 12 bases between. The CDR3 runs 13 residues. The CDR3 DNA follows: TGTGCCAGCAGTTACGGGGTTTACGACGAGCAGTACTTC. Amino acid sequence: CASSYGVYDEQYF.

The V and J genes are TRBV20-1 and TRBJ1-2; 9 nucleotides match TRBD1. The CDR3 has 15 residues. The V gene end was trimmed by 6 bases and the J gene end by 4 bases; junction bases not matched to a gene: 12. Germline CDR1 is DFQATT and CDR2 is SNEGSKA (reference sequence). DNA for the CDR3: TGCAGTGCATTCGGAAAGGACAGGGGTGTCTATGGCTACACCTTC. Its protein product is CSAFGKDRGVYGYTF.

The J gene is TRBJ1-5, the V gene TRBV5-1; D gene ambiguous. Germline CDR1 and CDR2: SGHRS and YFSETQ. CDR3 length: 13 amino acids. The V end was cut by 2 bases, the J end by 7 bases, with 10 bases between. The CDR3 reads CASSFVPDQPQHF. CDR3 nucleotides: TGCGCCAGCAGCTTCGTCCCTGACCAGCCCCAGCATTTT.

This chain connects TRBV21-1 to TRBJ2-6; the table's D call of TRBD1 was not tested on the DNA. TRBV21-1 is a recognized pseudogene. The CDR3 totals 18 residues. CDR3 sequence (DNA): TGTGCCAGCAGCAAAACCCAACAGGGGATCGCTGGGGCCAACGTCCTGACTTTC. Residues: CASSKTQQGIAGANVLTF.

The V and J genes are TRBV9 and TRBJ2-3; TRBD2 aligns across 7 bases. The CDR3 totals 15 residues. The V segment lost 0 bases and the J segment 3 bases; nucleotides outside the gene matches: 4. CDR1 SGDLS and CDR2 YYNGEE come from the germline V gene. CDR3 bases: TGTGCCAGCAGCGTAGAAGGGCGGGGGACAGATACGCAGTATTTT. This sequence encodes CASSVEGRGTDTQYF.

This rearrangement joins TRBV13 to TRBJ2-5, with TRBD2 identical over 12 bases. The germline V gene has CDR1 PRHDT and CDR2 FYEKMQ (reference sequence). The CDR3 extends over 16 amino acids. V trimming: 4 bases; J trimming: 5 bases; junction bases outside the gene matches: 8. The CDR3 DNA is TGTGCCAGCAGCTCCCTAGCGGGGGGGCCAGGGGAGACCCAGTACTTC. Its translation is CASSSLAGGPGETQYF.

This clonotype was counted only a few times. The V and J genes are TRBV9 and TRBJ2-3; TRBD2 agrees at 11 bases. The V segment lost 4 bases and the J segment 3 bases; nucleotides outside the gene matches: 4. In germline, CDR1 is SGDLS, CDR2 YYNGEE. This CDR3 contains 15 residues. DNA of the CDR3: TGTGCCAGCAGCTTTAGCGGGGGGGGAACAGATACGCAGTATTTT. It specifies CASSFSGGGTDTQYF. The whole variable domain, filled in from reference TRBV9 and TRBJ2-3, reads DSGVTQTPKHLITATGQRVTLRCSPRSGDLSVYWYQQSLDQGLQFLIQYYNGEERAKGNILERFSAQQFPDLHSELNLSSLELGDSALYFCASSFSGGGTDTQYFGPGTRLTVL.

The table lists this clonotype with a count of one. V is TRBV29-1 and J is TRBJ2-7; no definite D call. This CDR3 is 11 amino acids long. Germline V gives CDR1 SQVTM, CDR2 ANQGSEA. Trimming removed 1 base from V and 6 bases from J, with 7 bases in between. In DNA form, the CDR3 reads TGCAGCGTTGAAGTCGAGAGCGAGCAGTACTTC. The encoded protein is CSVEVESEQYF.

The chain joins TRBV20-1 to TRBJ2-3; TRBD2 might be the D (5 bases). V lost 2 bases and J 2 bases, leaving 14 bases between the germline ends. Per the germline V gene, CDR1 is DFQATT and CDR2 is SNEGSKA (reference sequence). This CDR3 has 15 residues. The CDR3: CSARPTGSTTDTQYF. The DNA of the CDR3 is TGCAGTGCTAGACCTACTGGGAGCACCACAGATACGCAGTATTTT.

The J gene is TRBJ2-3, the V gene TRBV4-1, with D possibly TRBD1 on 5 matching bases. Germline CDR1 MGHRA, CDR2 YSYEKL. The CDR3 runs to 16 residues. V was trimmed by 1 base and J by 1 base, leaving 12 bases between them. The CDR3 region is CASSQGKGSGTDTQYF. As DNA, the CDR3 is TGCGCCAGCAGCCAAGGGAAGGGGTCTGGCACAGATACGCAGTATTTT.

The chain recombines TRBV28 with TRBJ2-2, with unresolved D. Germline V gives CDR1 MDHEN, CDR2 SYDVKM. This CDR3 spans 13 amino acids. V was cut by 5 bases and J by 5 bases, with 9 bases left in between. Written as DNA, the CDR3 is TGTGCCAGCAGTCTCACGACAACCGGGGAGCTGTTTTTT. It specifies CASSLTTTGELFF.

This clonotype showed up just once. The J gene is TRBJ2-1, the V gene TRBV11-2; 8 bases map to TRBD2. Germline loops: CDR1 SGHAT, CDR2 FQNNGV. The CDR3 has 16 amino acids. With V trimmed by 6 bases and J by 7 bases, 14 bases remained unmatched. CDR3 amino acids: CASSYILGTSANEQFF. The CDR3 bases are TGTGCCAGCAGTTACATACTCGGGACTAGTGCGAATGAGCAGTTCTTC. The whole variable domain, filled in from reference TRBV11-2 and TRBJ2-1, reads EAGVAQSPRYKIIEKRQSVAFWCNPISGHATLYWYQQILGQGPKLLIQFQNNGVVDDSQLPKDRFSAERLKGVDSTLKIQPAKLEDSAVYLCASSYILGTSANEQFFGPGTRLTVL.

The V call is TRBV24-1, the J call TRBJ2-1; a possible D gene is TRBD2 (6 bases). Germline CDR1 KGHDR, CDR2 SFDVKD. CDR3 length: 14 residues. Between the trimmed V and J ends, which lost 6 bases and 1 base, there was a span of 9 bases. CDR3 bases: TGTGCCACCAGTACCGGGGGTTCCTACAATGAGCAGTTCTTC. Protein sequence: CATSTGGSYNEQFF.

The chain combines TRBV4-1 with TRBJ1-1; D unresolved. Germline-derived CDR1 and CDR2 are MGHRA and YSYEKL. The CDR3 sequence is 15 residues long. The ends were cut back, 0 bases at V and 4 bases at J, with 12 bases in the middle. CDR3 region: CASSQEAGQGTEAFF. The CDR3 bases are TGCGCCAGCAGCCAAGAAGCCGGGCAAGGCACTGAAGCTTTCTTT.

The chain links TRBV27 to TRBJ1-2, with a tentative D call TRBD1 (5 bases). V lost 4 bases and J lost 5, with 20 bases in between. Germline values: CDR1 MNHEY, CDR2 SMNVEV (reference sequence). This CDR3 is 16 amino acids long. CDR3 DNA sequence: TGTGCCAGCAGTTCGTCCACAGGCCGTCCATGGTATGGCTACACCTTC. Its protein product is CASSSSTGRPWYGYTF.

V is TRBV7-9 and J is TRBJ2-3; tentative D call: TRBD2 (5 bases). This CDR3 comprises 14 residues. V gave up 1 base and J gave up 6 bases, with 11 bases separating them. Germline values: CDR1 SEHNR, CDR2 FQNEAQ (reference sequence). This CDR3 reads CASSLERERDTQYF. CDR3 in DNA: TGTGCCAGCAGCTTAGAAAGGGAGCGGGATACGCAGTATTTT.

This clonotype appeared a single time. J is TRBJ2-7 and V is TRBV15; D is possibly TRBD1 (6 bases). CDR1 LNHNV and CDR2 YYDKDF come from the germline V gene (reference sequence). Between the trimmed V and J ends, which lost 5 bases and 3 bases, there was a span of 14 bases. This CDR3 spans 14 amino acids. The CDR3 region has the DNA TGTGCCACCAGCCCGCGACAGGCTAACTACGAGCAGTACTTC. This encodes CATSPRQANYEQYF.

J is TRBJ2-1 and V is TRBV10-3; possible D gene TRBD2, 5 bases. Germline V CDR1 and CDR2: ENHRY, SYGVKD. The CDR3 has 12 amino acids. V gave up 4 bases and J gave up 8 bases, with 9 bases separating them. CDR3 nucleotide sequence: TGTGCCATCAGTGCGGAGGAATATGAGCAGTTCTTC. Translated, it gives CAISAEEYEQFF.

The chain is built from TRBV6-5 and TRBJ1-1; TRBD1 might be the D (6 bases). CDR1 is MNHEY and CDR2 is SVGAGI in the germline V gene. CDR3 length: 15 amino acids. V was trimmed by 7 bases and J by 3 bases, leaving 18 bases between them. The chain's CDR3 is CASIQRGGDDTEAFF. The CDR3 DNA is TGTGCCAGCATCCAACGAGGGGGGGATGACACTGAAGCTTTCTTT.

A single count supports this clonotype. The chain's CDR3 is CASGRGSTDTQYF. The CDR3 DNA reads TGCGCCAGCGGGCGTGGGAGCACAGATACGCAGTATTTT. The chain recombines TRBV4-1 with TRBJ2-3; D ambiguous. In germline, CDR1 is MGHRA, CDR2 YSYEKL. This CDR3 is built from 13 residues. The V and J ends lost 8 bases and 0 bases respectively, with 9 bases between them.

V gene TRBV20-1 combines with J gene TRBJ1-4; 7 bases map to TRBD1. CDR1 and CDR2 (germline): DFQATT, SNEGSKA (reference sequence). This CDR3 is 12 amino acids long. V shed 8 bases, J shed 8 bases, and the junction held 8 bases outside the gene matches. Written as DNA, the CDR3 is TGCAGTTACACAGGGGCTCGGGAAAAACTGTTTTTT. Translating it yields CSYTGAREKLFF.

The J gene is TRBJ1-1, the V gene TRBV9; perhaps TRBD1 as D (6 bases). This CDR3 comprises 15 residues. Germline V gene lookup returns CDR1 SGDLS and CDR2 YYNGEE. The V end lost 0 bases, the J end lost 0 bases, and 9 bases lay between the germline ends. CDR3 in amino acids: CASSVGDRMNTEAFF. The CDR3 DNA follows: TGTGCCAGCAGCGTAGGTGACAGGATGAACACTGAAGCTTTCTTT.

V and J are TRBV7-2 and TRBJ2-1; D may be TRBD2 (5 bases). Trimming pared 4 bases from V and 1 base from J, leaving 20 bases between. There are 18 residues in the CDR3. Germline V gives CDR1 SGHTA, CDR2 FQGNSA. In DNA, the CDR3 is TGTGCCAGCAGCTCAGAATGGTGGCGGGCTAATTCCTACAATGAGCAGTTCTTC. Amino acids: CASSSEWWRANSYNEQFF.

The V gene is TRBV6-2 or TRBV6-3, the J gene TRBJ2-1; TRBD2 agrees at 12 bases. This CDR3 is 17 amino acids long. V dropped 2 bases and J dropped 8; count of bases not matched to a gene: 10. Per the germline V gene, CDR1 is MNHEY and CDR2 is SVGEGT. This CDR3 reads CASSYPLLAGGMDEQFF. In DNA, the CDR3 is TGTGCCAGCAGTTACCCCCTACTAGCGGGAGGTATGGATGAGCAGTTCTTC.

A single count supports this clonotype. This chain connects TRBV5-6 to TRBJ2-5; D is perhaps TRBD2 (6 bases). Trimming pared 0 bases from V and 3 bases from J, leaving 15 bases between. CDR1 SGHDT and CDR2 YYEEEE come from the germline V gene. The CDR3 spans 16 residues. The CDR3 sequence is CASSLAQEGLKETQYF. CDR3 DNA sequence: TGTGCCAGCAGCTTGGCACAGGAGGGGCTGAAAGAGACCCAGTACTTC.

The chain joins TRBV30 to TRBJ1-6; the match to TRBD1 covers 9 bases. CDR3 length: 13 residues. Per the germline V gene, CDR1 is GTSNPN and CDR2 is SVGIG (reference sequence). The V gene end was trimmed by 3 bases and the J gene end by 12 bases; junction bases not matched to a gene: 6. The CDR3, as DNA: TGTGCCTGGAGGGGGACAGGGTTAAGACCCCTCCACTTT. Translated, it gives CAWRGTGLRPLHF.